The TCR beta chain described here comes from a study of CD8+CD57+ T cells in acquired aplastic anemia. Study-level information: Average DNA yield from sorted CD4+ and CD8+ cells was around 3.2 ug. Study-level findings and limits: It was found that roughly 31 CD8+ CDR3 sequences were shared between patients and controls.

Patients who underwent sequencing had shown CD8+CD57+ cell expansion by flow cytometry. All participating patients were living with severe acquired aplastic anemia. CDR3 length equals 14 residues. The V segment lost 4 bases and the J segment 7 bases; nucleotides outside the gene matches: 5. In germline, CDR1 is LNHNV, CDR2 YYDKDF (reference sequence). For CDR3 and TCR beta VDJ profiling, genomic DNA was the template used. TCRdb fed the reads into MiXCR, producing one record per CDR3 protein. The sample holds about 200,000 distinct CDR3 sequences, roughly 60% seen once. This clonotype was counted between two and nine times. Its antigen is currently unknown.

The chain uses TRBV15 and TRBJ2-1; 9 nucleotides agree with TRBD1. Sequenced material: sorted CD4+, CD8+, or CD8+CD57+ T cells (not recorded which) from PBMCs. The clonotype comes from a human donor with aplastic anemia. CDR3 residues: CATSNRDRANEQFF. DNA for the CDR3: TGTGCCACCAGCAACCGGGACAGGGCTAATGAGCAGTTCTTC.